The clone carrying this T cell receptor beta chain came up a few times. This specimen comes from a study of cytomegalovirus exposure and HLA in healthy donors. It was with 60 Vbeta and 13 Jbeta primers that the PCR ran. The repertoire was sequenced with immunoSEQ multiplex PCR; TCRdb's copy has only in-frame clones and lacks some. The table has under 200,000 clones, 75% to 90% seen once. In germline, CDR1 is KGHSH, CDR2 LQKENI. V was pared by 2 bases and J by 5 bases, with 7 bases of the junction left unmatched. The length of the CDR3 is 15 residues. J is TRBJ2-7 and V is TRBV18, with TRBD2 identical over 9 bases. The sample comprised PBMCs. The TCR was taken from a human donor in good health. CDR3 nucleotide sequence: TGTGCCAGCTCACCAGGGCTAGCGGGGTTAAACGAGCAGTACTTC. Amino acid sequence: CASSPGLAGLNEQYF.